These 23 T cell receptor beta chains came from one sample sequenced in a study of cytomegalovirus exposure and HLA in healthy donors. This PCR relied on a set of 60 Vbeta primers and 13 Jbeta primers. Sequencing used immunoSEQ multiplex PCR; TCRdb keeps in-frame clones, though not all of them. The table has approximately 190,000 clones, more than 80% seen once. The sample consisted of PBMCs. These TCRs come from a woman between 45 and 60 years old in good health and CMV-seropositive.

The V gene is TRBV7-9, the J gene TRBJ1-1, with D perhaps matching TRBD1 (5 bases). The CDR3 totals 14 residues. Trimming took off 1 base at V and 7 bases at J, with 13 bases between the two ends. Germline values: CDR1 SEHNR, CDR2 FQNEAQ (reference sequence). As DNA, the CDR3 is TGTGCCAGCAGCTTAGTCGGGGGTCATGGTGAAGCTTTCTTT. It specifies CASSLVGGHGEAFF.

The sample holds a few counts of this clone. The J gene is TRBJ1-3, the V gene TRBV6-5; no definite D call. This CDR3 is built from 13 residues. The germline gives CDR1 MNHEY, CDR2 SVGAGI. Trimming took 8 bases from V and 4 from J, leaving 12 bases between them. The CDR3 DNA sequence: TGTGCCAGCCTTTCCCCCAGGGGAAACACCATATATTTT. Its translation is CASLSPRGNTIYF.

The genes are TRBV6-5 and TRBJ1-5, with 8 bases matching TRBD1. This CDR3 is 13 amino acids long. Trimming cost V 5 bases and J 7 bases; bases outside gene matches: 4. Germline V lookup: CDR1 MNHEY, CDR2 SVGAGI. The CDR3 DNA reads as TGTGCCAGCAGTGTGACAGGGGTGCAGCCCCAGCATTTT. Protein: CASSVTGVQPQHF.

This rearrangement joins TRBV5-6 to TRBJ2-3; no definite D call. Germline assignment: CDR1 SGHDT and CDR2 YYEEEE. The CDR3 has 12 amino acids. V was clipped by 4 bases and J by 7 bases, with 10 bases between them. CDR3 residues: CASSPGENTQYF. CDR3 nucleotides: TGTGCCAGCAGCCCTGGAGAAAATACGCAGTATTTT.

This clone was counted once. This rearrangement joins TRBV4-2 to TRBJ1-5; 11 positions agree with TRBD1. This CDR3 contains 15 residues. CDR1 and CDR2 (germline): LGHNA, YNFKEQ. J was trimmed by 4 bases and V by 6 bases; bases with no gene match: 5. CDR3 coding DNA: TGTGCCAGCAGTCCGGGACAGGGGGGGAATCAGCCCCAGCATTTT. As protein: CASSPGQGGNQPQHF.

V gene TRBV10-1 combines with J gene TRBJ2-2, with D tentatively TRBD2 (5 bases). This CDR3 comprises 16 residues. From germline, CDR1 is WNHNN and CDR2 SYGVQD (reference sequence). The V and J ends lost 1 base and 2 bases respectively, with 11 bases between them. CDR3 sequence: CASSELPGKNTGELFF. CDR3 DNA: TGCGCCAGCAGTGAGTTACCGGGAAAAAACACCGGGGAGCTGTTTTTT.

The CDR3 sequence is CASSLGYSGNYGYTF. CDR3 DNA: TGTGCCAGCAGCTTGGGGTACTCGGGTAACTATGGCTACACCTTC. The rearrangement joins TRBV5-6 to TRBJ1-2; D is unresolved. Trimming removed 0 bases at V and 1 base at J, with 10 bases between. This CDR3 comprises 15 residues. Germline V gives CDR1 SGHDT, CDR2 YYEEEE. Full variable domain (rest looked up from reference TRBV5-6 and TRBJ1-2): DAGVTQSPTHLIKTRGQQVTLRCSPKSGHDTVSWYQQALGQGPQFIFQYYEEEERQRGNFPDRFSGHQFPNYSSELNVNALLLGDSALYLCASSLGYSGNYGYTFGSGTRLTVV.

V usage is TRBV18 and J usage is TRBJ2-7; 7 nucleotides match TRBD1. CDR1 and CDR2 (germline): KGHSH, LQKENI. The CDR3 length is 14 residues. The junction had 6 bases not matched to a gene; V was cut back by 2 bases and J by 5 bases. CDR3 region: CASSPTGVFDEQYF. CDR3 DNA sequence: TGTGCCAGCTCACCAACAGGGGTTTTCGACGAGCAGTACTTC. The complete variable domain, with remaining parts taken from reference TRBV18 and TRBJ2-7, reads NAGVMQNPRHLVRRRGQEARLRCSPMKGHSHVYWYRQLPEEGLKFMVYLQKENIIDESGMPKERFSAEFPKEGPSILRIQQVVRGDSAAYFCASSPTGVFDEQYFGPGTRLTVT.

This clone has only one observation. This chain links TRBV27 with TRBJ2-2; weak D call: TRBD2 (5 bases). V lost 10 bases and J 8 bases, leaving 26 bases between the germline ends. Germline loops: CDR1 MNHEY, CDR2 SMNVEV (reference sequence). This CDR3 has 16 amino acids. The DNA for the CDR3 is TGTGCCACCAAGACTAACCGAATCCTCCGAGGGGGGGAGCTGTTTTTT. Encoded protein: CATKTNRILRGGELFF.

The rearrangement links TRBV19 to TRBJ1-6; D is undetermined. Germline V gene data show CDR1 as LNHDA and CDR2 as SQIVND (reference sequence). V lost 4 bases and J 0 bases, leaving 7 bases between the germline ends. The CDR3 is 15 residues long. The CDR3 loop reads CASSTASSYNSPLHF. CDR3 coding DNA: TGTGCCAGTAGTACAGCGAGCTCCTATAATTCACCCCTCCACTTT. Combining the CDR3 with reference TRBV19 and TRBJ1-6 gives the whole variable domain DGGITQSPKYLFRKEGQNVTLSCEQNLNHDAMYWYRQDPGQGLRLIYYSQIVNDFQKGDIAEGYSVSREKKESFPLTVTSAQKNPTAFYLCASSTASSYNSPLHFGNGTRLTVT.

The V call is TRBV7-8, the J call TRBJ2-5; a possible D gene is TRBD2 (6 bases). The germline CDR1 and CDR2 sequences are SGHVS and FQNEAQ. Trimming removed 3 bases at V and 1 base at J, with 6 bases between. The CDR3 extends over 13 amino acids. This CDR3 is CASSLGLQETQYF. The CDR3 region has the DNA TGTGCCAGCAGCTTGGGACTCCAAGAGACCCAGTACTTC.

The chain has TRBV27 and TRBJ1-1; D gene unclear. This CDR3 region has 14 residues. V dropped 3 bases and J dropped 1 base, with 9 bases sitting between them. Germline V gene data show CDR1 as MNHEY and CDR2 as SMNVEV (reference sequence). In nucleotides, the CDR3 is TGTGCCAGCAGTTTTAATGCAGGGAACACTGAAGCTTTCTTT. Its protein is CASSFNAGNTEAFF.

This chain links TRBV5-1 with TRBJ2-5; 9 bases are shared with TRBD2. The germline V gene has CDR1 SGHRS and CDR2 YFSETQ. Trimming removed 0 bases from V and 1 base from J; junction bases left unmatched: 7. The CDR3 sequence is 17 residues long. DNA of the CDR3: TGCGCCAGCAGCTTGGGCGGGAGAGCGGGGGGCCAAGAGACCCAGTACTTC. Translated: CASSLGGRAGGQETQYF.

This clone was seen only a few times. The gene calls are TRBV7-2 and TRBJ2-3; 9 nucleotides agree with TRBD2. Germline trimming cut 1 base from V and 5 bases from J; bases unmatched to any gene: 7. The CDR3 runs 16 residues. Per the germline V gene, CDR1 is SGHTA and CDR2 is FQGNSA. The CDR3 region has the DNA TGTGCCAGCAGCTTAGGAGCGGGGGGAAGGATAGATACGCAGTATTTT. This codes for CASSLGAGGRIDTQYF.

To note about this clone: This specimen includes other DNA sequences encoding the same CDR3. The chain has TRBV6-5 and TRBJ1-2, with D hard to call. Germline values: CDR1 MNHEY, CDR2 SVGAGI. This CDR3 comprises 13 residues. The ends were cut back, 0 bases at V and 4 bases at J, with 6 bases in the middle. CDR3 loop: CASSYSSSYGYTF. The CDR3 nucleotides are TGTGCCAGCAGTTACTCGAGTAGCTATGGCTACACCTTC.

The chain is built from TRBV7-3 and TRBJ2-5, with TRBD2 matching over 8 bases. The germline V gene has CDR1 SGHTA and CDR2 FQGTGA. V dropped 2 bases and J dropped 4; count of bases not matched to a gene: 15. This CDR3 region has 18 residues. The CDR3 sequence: CASSLAGGGGKVGETQYF. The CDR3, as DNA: TGTGCCAGCAGCTTAGCAGGTGGCGGGGGGAAGGTCGGAGAGACCCAGTACTTC.

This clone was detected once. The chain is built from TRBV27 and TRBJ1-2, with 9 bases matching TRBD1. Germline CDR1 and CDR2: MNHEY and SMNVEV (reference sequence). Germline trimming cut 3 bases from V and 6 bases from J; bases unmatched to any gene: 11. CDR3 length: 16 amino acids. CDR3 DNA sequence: TGTGCCAGCAGTTTCCTCCGGGACAGGGAGAGCCATGGCTACACCTTC. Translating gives CASSFLRDRESHGYTF.

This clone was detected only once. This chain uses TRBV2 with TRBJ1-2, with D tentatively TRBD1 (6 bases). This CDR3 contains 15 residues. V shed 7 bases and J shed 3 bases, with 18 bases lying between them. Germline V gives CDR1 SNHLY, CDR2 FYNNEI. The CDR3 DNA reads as TGTGCCAGCACCCAATCCTTGGGGACATACTATGGCTACACCTTC. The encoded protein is CASTQSLGTYYGYTF.

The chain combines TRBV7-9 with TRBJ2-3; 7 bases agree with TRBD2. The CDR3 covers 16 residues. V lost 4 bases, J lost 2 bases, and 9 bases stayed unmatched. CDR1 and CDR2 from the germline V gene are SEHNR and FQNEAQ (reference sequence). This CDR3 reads CASSSRFAGVTDTQYF. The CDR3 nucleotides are TGTGCCAGCAGCTCCCGTTTTGCGGGGGTCACAGATACGCAGTATTTT.

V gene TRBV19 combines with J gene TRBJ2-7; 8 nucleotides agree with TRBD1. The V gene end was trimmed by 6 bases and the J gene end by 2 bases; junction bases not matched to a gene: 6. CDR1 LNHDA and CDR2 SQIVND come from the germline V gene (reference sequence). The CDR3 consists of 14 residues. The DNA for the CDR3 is TGTGCCAGTAGCAACAGGGGGGAAACCTACGAGCAGTACTTC. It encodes CASSNRGETYEQYF.

CDR3 DNA: TGTGCCAGCTCACCCGGACAGGAACTCGGGACCCAGTACTTC. Encoded protein: CASSPGQELGTQYF. The chain employs TRBV18 and TRBJ2-5, with 7 bases that match TRBD1. This CDR3 is built from 14 residues. CDR1 and CDR2 (germline): KGHSH, LQKENI. The J segment lost 7 bases and the V segment lost 3 bases, leaving 8 bases of the junction unmatched.

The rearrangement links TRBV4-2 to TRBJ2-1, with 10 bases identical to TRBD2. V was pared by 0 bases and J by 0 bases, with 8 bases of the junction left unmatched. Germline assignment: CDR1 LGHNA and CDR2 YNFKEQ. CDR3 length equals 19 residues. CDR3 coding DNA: TGTGCCAGCAGCCAAGATCTATCTAGCGGGGGCCTCTCCTACAATGAGCAGTTCTTC. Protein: CASSQDLSSGGLSYNEQFF.

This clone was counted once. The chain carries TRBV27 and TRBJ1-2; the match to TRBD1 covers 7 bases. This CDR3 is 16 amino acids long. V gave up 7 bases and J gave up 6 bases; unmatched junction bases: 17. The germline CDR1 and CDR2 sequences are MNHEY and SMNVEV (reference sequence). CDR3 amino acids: CASMGLTRQGVDGYTF. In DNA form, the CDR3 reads TGTGCCAGCATGGGCCTAACCCGACAGGGCGTTGATGGCTACACCTTC.